The 27 T cell receptor beta chains presented below share a single source sample, sequenced in a study of blood T cell repertoires in COVID-19. Here immunoSEQ multiplex PCR was the method, and the copy in TCRdb shows in-frame clones only, minus some. The profile shows around 99,000 clones, more than 70% of them singletons. The sample consisted of peripheral blood. These receptors were obtained from a human donor in a cohort sampled during active COVID-19.

The chain joins TRBV5-4 to TRBJ2-2; the D gene is possibly TRBD1 (5 bases). This CDR3 has 13 amino acids. Looked up from germline, CDR1 is SGHNT and CDR2 is YYREEE (reference sequence). V lost 3 bases and J lost 5, with 8 bases in between. For the CDR3, the DNA is TGTGCCAGCAGCTGGCAGGGAACCGGGGAGCTGTTTTTT. Protein product: CASSWQGTGELFF.

This chain joins TRBV4-1 and TRBJ2-3; possibly TRBD2 for D (7 bases). The V gene lost 5 bases and the J gene lost 6 bases, with 15 bases spanning the gap. Germline CDR1 MGHRA, CDR2 YSYEKL. CDR3 length: 14 residues. This CDR3 is CASSEWAGADTQYF. CDR3 bases: TGCGCCAGCAGCGAATGGGCGGGGGCCGATACGCAGTATTTT.

This clone was seen once. The J gene is TRBJ1-3, the V gene TRBV28; D unresolved. The CDR3 runs to 14 residues. Germline V CDR1 and CDR2: MDHEN, SYDVKM. V was pared by 2 bases and J by 2 bases, with 7 bases between. In nucleotides, the CDR3 is TGTGCCAGCAGTTTAAGTTCAGCTGGAAACACCATATATTTT. Protein product: CASSLSSAGNTIYF.

This rearrangement joins TRBV11-2 to TRBJ2-7; D possibly corresponds to TRBD2 (6 bases). Germline CDR1 reads SGHAT; CDR2 reads FQNNGV. This CDR3 has 14 amino acids. Trimming removed 5 bases at V and 0 bases at J, with 11 bases between. This chain's CDR3 is CASSLGLSSYEQYF. The CDR3 nucleotides are TGTGCCAGCAGCCTGGGACTTTCCTCCTACGAGCAGTACTTC.

The V gene is TRBV7-9, the J gene TRBJ1-1; D gene unclear. Germline CDR1 and CDR2: SEHNR and FQNEAQ (reference sequence). CDR3 length: 14 amino acids. Trimming took off 0 bases at V and 1 base at J, with 6 bases between the two ends. CDR3 sequence reads: CASSLAAGNTEAFF. For the CDR3, the DNA is TGTGCCAGCAGCTTAGCGGCGGGGAACACTGAAGCTTTCTTT.

The chain is built from TRBV5-1 and TRBJ2-3, with 7 bases that match TRBD1. The V gene end was trimmed by 2 bases and the J gene end by 2 bases; junction bases not matched to a gene: 5. The V gene's germline CDR1 is SGHRS and CDR2 YFSETQ. The CDR3 is 15 residues long. Written as DNA, the CDR3 is TGCGCCAGCAGCTTAGGGACAGTAGACACAGATACGCAGTATTTT. This codes for CASSLGTVDTDTQYF.

The V call is TRBV6-6, the J call TRBJ2-7, with TRBD1 matching 7 bases. The length of the CDR3 is 13 residues. The junction had 2 bases not matched to a gene; V was cut back by 5 bases and J by 1 base. From germline, CDR1 is MNHNY and CDR2 SVGAGI (reference sequence). Here the CDR3 DNA reads TGTGCCAGCAGTCGACAGGGTTCCTACGAGCAGTACGTC. Its translation: CASSRQGSYEQYV.

This clone was seen only once. The chain uses TRBV18 and TRBJ2-1; tentatively, D is TRBD1 (5 bases). The CDR3 has 16 residues. Trimming cost V 5 bases and J 4 bases, with 18 bases left between them. Germline lookup yields CDR1 KGHSH and CDR2 LQKENI. For the CDR3, the DNA is TGTGCCAGCTCAAGTGGGAAGGGCAGGGTATACAATGAGCAGTTCTTC. It specifies CASSSGKGRVYNEQFF.

The chain is built from TRBV6-2 or TRBV6-3 and TRBJ2-7, with D possibly TRBD2 on 5 matching bases. The CDR3 contains 12 residues. V was shortened by 6 bases and J by 10 bases, with 16 bases between the two germline ends. In germline, CDR1 is MNHEY, CDR2 SVGEGT. The CDR3 loop reads CASSPGIQQQYV. CDR3 sequence (DNA): TGTGCCAGCAGCCCCGGGATCCAGCAACAGTACGTC.

The rearrangement uses TRBV11-2 and TRBJ2-7; a weak D match, TRBD1 (5 bases). Germline values: CDR1 SGHAT, CDR2 FQNNGV. The CDR3 has 17 residues. V was clipped by 0 bases and J by 13 bases, with 28 bases between them. Here the CDR3 reads CASSLDRAWGRVAVGYF. DNA of the CDR3: TGTGCCAGCAGCTTAGACAGGGCTTGGGGTAGAGTCGCAGTCGGTTACTTC.

The chain is built from TRBV9 and TRBJ1-4; D unclear. The CDR3 loop spans 14 amino acids. CDR1 SGDLS and CDR2 YYNGEE come from the germline V gene. Between the trimmed V and J ends, which lost 0 bases and 6 bases, there was a span of 9 bases. The CDR3 DNA reads TGTGCCAGCAGCGTAGCCCCGACTGATGAAAAACTGTTTTTT. Residues: CASSVAPTDEKLFF.

This clone appeared a single time. The V gene is TRBV27, the J gene TRBJ2-7; TRBD2 agrees at 9 bases. Germline V CDR1 and CDR2: MNHEY, SMNVEV (reference sequence). The CDR3 consists of 14 residues. J was trimmed by 6 bases and V by 6 bases; bases with no gene match: 9. DNA for the CDR3: TGTGCCAGCAGGGACCTAGCGGGGCAGCGCGAGCAGTACGTC. This translates into CASRDLAGQREQYV.

This chain connects TRBV10-3 to TRBJ1-3; D ambiguous. Trimming stripped 7 bases from V and 0 bases from J, with 7 bases between. Germline CDR1 is ENHRY and CDR2 is SYGVKD. The CDR3 consists of 13 residues. The CDR3 loop reads CAITQSSGNTIYF. The CDR3 DNA reads TGTGCCATCACACAGAGCTCTGGAAACACCATATATTTT.

The chain uses TRBV7-2 and TRBJ1-1; 7 bases line up with TRBD1. CDR3 length: 16 residues. The junction had 9 bases not matched to a gene; V was cut back by 5 bases and J by 0 bases. In germline, CDR1 is SGHTA, CDR2 FQGNSA. The CDR3 protein is CASSLLPTGLNTEAFF. The CDR3 DNA reads TGTGCCAGCAGCCTACTGCCGACAGGGTTGAACACTGAAGCTTTCTTT.

This sequence joins TRBV27 and TRBJ2-1; 13 bases line up with TRBD2. Germline V CDR1 and CDR2: MNHEY, SMNVEV (reference sequence). The CDR3 loop spans 18 amino acids. The J segment lost 0 bases and the V segment lost 2 bases, leaving 4 bases of the junction unmatched. CDR3 region: CASSLRGLAGDSYNEQFF. The CDR3 DNA is TGTGCCAGCAGTTTAAGAGGACTAGCGGGAGACTCCTACAATGAGCAGTTCTTC.

The rearrangement uses TRBV10-3 and TRBJ2-7, with 9 bases fitting TRBD1. This CDR3 is built from 14 residues. J was trimmed by 4 bases and V by 5 bases; bases with no gene match: 6. Germline CDR1 ENHRY, CDR2 SYGVKD. CDR3 amino acids: CAISSGTGQYEQYF. The DNA for the CDR3 is TGTGCCATCAGTTCCGGGACAGGGCAGTACGAGCAGTACTTC.

The CDR3 DNA sequence: TGTGCCAGCAGCAGGGGACAGGCTAACTATGGCTACACCTTC. As protein: CASSRGQANYGYTF. This chain connects TRBV5-4 to TRBJ1-2; 8 bases match TRBD1. Losses at the gene ends were 4 bases for V and 0 bases for J; bases not matched to a gene: 2. Germline V lookup: CDR1 SGHNT, CDR2 YYREEE (reference sequence). CDR3 length: 14 amino acids.

The J gene is TRBJ2-7, the V gene TRBV3-1 (or the pseudogene TRBV3-2), with TRBD2 as a possible D gene (7 bases). Germline loops: CDR1 LGHDT, CDR2 YNNKEL (reference sequence). The CDR3 covers 14 residues. With 3 bases removed from V and 4 bases from J, the gap between germline ends came to 13 bases. The CDR3 DNA is TGTGCCAGCAGCCAGGCCGGGGGGCGGTACGAGCAGTACGTC. This translates into CASSQAGGRYEQYV.

This sequence joins TRBV5-1 and TRBJ1-1; a possible D gene is TRBD1 (6 bases). Germline V gene sequence: CDR1 SGHRS, CDR2 YFSETQ. The CDR3 loop spans 14 amino acids. V lost 4 bases to trimming and J lost 5 bases, with 15 bases between them. The CDR3 coding sequence is TGCGCCAGCAGCATCCAAGGGGGAGATACTGAAGCTTTCTTT. Amino acids: CASSIQGGDTEAFF.

In regard to this clone: The identical CDR3 is also encoded by other nucleotide sequences in the sample. The V and J genes are TRBV3-1 (or the pseudogene TRBV3-2) and TRBJ1-5, with 11 bases lining up with TRBD1. Germline V CDR1 and CDR2: LGHDT, YNNKEL (reference sequence). V lost 3 bases to trimming and J lost 6 bases; unmatched junction nucleotides: 4. This CDR3 region has 15 residues. This chain's CDR3 is CASSQGTGGRQPQHF. The CDR3, as DNA: TGTGCCAGCAGCCAGGGGACAGGGGGGCGTCAGCCCCAGCATTTT.

CDR3 sequence (DNA): TGCGCCAGCAGCCAAGGGTCGAGTTCCGAGCAGTACTTC. This codes for CASSQGSSSEQYF. This chain uses TRBV4-1 with TRBJ2-7; D is uncertain. Germline V gene sequence: CDR1 MGHRA, CDR2 YSYEKL. This CDR3 has 13 amino acids. V was shortened by 1 base and J by 6 bases, with 10 bases between the two germline ends.

The gene calls are TRBV7-9 and TRBJ2-1; TRBD2 agrees at 8 bases. The V segment lost 7 bases and the J segment 4 bases; nucleotides outside the gene matches: 9. In germline, CDR1 is SEHNR, CDR2 FQNEAQ (reference sequence). The CDR3 is 15 residues long. The CDR3 loop reads CASTLFPGGYNEQFF. The CDR3 bases are TGTGCCAGCACCCTCTTCCCGGGGGGGTACAATGAGCAGTTCTTC.

V and J are TRBV5-1 and TRBJ1-2, with TRBD1 identical over 7 bases. This CDR3 contains 17 residues. CDR1 is SGHRS and CDR2 is YFSETQ in the germline V gene. V gave up 0 bases and J gave up 0 bases; unmatched junction bases: 8. Here the CDR3 reads CASSLADREATNYGYTF. The CDR3 bases are TGCGCCAGCAGCTTGGCCGACAGGGAAGCTACTAACTATGGCTACACCTTC. Complete variable domain (other parts from reference TRBV5-1 and TRBJ1-2): KAGVTQTPRYLIKTRGQQVTLSCSPISGHRSVSWYQQTPGQGLQFLFEYFSETQRNKGNFPGRFSGRQFSNSRSEMNVSTLELGDSALYLCASSLADREATNYGYTFGSGTRLTVV.

There are a few counts of this clone. The chain recombines TRBV7-8 with TRBJ2-7, with a tentative D call TRBD1 (6 bases). Germline V CDR1 and CDR2: SGHVS, FQNEAQ. V lost 1 base, J lost 2 bases, and 9 bases lay in between. This CDR3 has 14 amino acids. The CDR3 DNA follows: TGTGCCAGCAGCTTAGGTGGGGGCCCCTACGAGCAGTACGTC. Protein product: CASSLGGGPYEQYV.

This clone was observed once. J is TRBJ1-4 and V is TRBV11-2; 9 bases match TRBD1. Germline assignment: CDR1 SGHAT and CDR2 FQNNGV. CDR3 length equals 15 residues. The J segment lost 8 bases and the V segment lost 1 base, leaving 5 bases of the junction unmatched. As DNA, the CDR3 is TGTGCCAGCAGCTTAGCCGGGACAGGGAGGGAAAAACTGTTTTTT. As protein: CASSLAGTGREKLFF. The full variable domain, its missing parts supplied by reference TRBV11-2 and TRBJ1-4, is EAGVAQSPRYKIIEKRQSVAFWCNPISGHATLYWYQQILGQGPKLLIQFQNNGVVDDSQLPKDRFSAERLKGVDSTLKIQPAKLEDSAVYLCASSLAGTGREKLFFGSGTQLSVL.

In this sample, this clone turned up a few times. This chain joins TRBV9 and TRBJ2-3; TRBD2 agrees at 11 bases. The germline gives CDR1 SGDLS, CDR2 YYNGEE. Trimming cost V 5 bases and J 0 bases; bases outside gene matches: 14. This CDR3 spans 19 amino acids. DNA for the CDR3: TGTGCCAGCAGTGTTGGTTGGGGGTGGACTAGCGGGAGCACAGATACGCAGTATTTT. Residues: CASSVGWGWTSGSTDTQYF.

J is TRBJ1-3 and V is TRBV9; D is perhaps TRBD1 (6 bases). CDR1 is SGDLS, CDR2 YYNGEE, per germline. Between the trimmed V and J ends, which lost 10 bases and 0 bases, there was a span of 11 bases. This CDR3 spans 13 amino acids. Written as DNA, the CDR3 is TGTGCCTCCAACAGGGACTCTGGAAACACCATATATTTT. It yields the protein CASNRDSGNTIYF.